In its sample, the clone carrying this TCR beta chain was seen many times. Its specificity is not known. The record originates from a study of T cells after yellow fever vaccination. Study summary: Fractions of limited cellularity were prepared by means of SMART-Seq v4 Ultra Low Input.

In TCRdb, the 5' RACE reads were re-called with MiXCR into one record per CDR3 protein. The sample carries 200,000 to 250,000 distinct CDR3 sequences, less than 3.5% recorded once. The CDR3 is 14 amino acids. Germline CDR1 GTSNPN, CDR2 SVGIG (reference sequence). Deletions cut 0 bases from V and 0 bases from J, with 8 bases between. Study results and caveats: The study re-detected most primary-vaccination clones after the booster (approximately 96% CD4, just over 85% CD8).

This specimen was CD4+ T cells sorted from PBMCs, taken 10 days after the yellow fever booster vaccination. The origin of this receptor is a man aged 18 to 35 who received the YFV17D yellow fever vaccine. The chain employs TRBV30 and TRBJ1-2; no clear D gene. Here the CDR3 DNA reads TGTGCCTGGAGTGTAGCTTCGGCTAACTATGGCTACACCTTC. This translates into CAWSVASANYGYTF.